A single sample is the source of the 24 T cell receptor beta chains below, sequenced in a study of blood T cell repertoires in COVID-19. Generated by immunoSEQ multiplex PCR, the TCRdb table keeps only in-frame clones and is missing some. The sample records approximately 250,000 clones, around 83% being singletons. Sequencing used peripheral blood. The source of these receptors is a woman aged 50 to 65 with acute or convalescent COVID-19.

This chain links TRBV5-1 with TRBJ2-7; 9 bases fit TRBD2. CDR1 SGHRS and CDR2 YFSETQ come from the germline V gene. CDR3 length: 18 amino acids. V was pared by 0 bases and J by 0 bases, with 10 bases of the junction left unmatched. The CDR3 here is CASSLEATSGLSSYEQYF. As DNA, the CDR3 is TGCGCCAGCAGCTTGGAGGCGACTAGCGGTCTGAGCTCCTACGAGCAGTACTTC.

J is TRBJ2-7 and V is TRBV5-6, with a tentative D call TRBD1 (6 bases). This CDR3 has 14 amino acids. V was pared by 4 bases and J by 5 bases, with 16 bases between. Per germline, CDR1 SGHDT and CDR2 YYEEEE. The CDR3 spells CASSLGWGQDEQYF. The CDR3 DNA follows: TGTGCCAGCAGCCTCGGGTGGGGGCAGGACGAGCAGTACTTC.

J is TRBJ2-5 and V is TRBV18; D is undetermined. The CDR3 has 14 amino acids. V lost 2 bases and J 5 bases, leaving 12 bases between the germline ends. Looked up from germline, CDR1 is KGHSH and CDR2 is LQKENI. The CDR3 coding sequence is TGTGCCAGCTCACCAGCGGCGGAGAGGGAGACCCAGTACTTC. Translated, it gives CASSPAAERETQYF.

This chain links TRBV3-1 (or the pseudogene TRBV3-2) with TRBJ2-3; 7 bases are shared with TRBD2. The ends lost 0 bases at V and 2 bases at J; junction bases unmatched: 8. This CDR3 comprises 17 residues. The germline gives CDR1 LGHDT, CDR2 YNNKEL (reference sequence). The DNA of the CDR3 is TGTGCCAGCAGCCAAGAGAACGGGGGGTACCTCACAGATACGCAGTATTTT. It is translated as CASSQENGGYLTDTQYF.

V is TRBV4-1 and J is TRBJ1-2, with D perhaps matching TRBD1 (5 bases). Germline loops: CDR1 MGHRA, CDR2 YSYEKL. Trimming cost V 1 base and J 7 bases, with 13 bases left between them. The CDR3 consists of 14 residues. The CDR3 here is CASSQVPGGTGYTF. The DNA for the CDR3 is TGCGCCAGCAGCCAAGTCCCCGGGGGAACTGGCTACACCTTC.

This clone has a handful of counts. The chain combines TRBV27 with TRBJ1-1; D is possibly TRBD1 (6 bases). The V end was cut by 7 bases, the J end by 5 bases, with 11 bases between. The CDR3 sequence is 12 residues long. Germline values: CDR1 MNHEY, CDR2 SMNVEV (reference sequence). The CDR3 loop reads CASTRTGTEAFF. Written as DNA, the CDR3 is TGTGCCAGCACCCGAACAGGGACTGAAGCTTTCTTT.

V usage is TRBV28 and J usage is TRBJ1-4, with 9 bases that match TRBD1. The germline V gene encodes CDR1 MDHEN and CDR2 SYDVKM. The CDR3 spans 17 residues. V trimming: 2 bases; J trimming: 10 bases; junction bases outside the gene matches: 14. DNA of the CDR3: TGTGCCAGCAGTTTAGGGACAGGGAATACTGCACCCATAAAACTGTTTTTT. It is translated as CASSLGTGNTAPIKLFF.

The chain carries TRBV6-2 or TRBV6-3 and TRBJ1-6, with a tentative D call TRBD1 (6 bases). The V and J ends lost 4 bases and 3 bases respectively, with 13 bases between them. CDR3 length: 16 residues. CDR1 is MNHEY and CDR2 is SVGEGT in the germline V gene. The CDR3 is CASSFDRSNYNSPLHF. CDR3 in DNA: TGTGCCAGCAGTTTCGACAGGTCTAACTATAATTCACCCCTCCACTTT.

The chain links TRBV2 to TRBJ1-5; 8 nucleotides line up with TRBD1. Trimming at V came to 6 bases and at J to 5 bases, leaving 6 bases not matched to a gene. This CDR3 is built from 14 residues. CDR1 and CDR2 from the germline V gene are SNHLY and FYNNEI. The CDR3 spells CASSKTGEHQPQHF. The CDR3 DNA reads TGTGCCAGCAGCAAGACAGGGGAGCATCAGCCCCAGCATTTT.

CDR3 sequence (DNA): TGTGCCAGCAGTTCCTCTAGCGAAGGGCCTCAAGAGACCCAGTACTTC. It encodes CASSSSSEGPQETQYF. V and J are TRBV28 and TRBJ2-5; tentative D call: TRBD2 (6 bases). Deletions cut 4 bases from V and 2 bases from J, with 17 bases between. The CDR3 length is 16 residues. Germline V gene data show CDR1 as MDHEN and CDR2 as SYDVKM.

This chain connects TRBV28 to TRBJ1-2; D gene uncertain. The CDR3 has 11 amino acids. Trimming left V 3 bases short and J 8 bases short, with 7 bases between. Germline-derived CDR1 and CDR2 are MDHEN and SYDVKM. The DNA of the CDR3 is TGTGCCAGCAGTTTCAGAGGGGGCTACACCTTC. Translation gives CASSFRGGYTF.

The chain combines TRBV28 with TRBJ1-4, with a tentative D call TRBD1 (5 bases). This CDR3 is 14 amino acids long. V lost 3 bases and J 6 bases, leaving 11 bases between the germline ends. Germline V CDR1 and CDR2: MDHEN, SYDVKM. The CDR3 loop is CASSFTPGDEKLFF. CDR3 DNA: TGTGCCAGCAGTTTCACCCCGGGGGATGAAAAACTGTTTTTT.

The chain links TRBV3-1 (or the pseudogene TRBV3-2) to TRBJ2-3; the match to TRBD2 covers 8 bases. The CDR3 loop spans 14 amino acids. Germline V gene data show CDR1 as LGHDT and CDR2 as YNNKEL (reference sequence). Trimming removed 0 bases from V and 10 bases from J; junction bases left unmatched: 6. This chain's CDR3 is CASSQDSAAGAQYF. DNA for the CDR3: TGTGCCAGCAGCCAAGATTCGGCAGCGGGGGCGCAGTATTTT.

The chain has TRBV5-4 and TRBJ2-7; D may be TRBD2 (6 bases). Germline CDR1 is SGHNT and CDR2 is YYREEE (reference sequence). Trimming stripped 4 bases from V and 1 base from J, with 15 bases between. There are 15 residues in the CDR3. Written as DNA, the CDR3 is TGTGCCAGCAGCCCGCGGGGTAAAGGATCCTACGAGCAGTACTTC. This gives the protein CASSPRGKGSYEQYF.

A few counts support this clone. This chain joins TRBV9 and TRBJ1-2, with a weak D call TRBD1 (5 bases). The CDR3 spans 14 residues. Trimming left V 2 bases short and J 7 bases short, with 15 bases between. Germline lookup yields CDR1 SGDLS and CDR2 YYNGEE. In DNA form, the CDR3 reads TGTGCCAGCAGCGTGGGGCCCACAGCAGCTGGCTACACCTTC. Amino acid sequence: CASSVGPTAAGYTF.

On this clone: Other DNA sequences in the same sample also yield this CDR3. The V and J genes are TRBV10-3 and TRBJ2-7, with D perhaps matching TRBD2 (5 bases). Germline-derived CDR1 and CDR2 are ENHRY and SYGVKD. The CDR3 is 13 residues long. Trimming shortened V by 2 bases and J by 2 bases, and 7 bases separated the two germline ends. The CDR3 DNA follows: TGTGCCATCAGTGAGACCGGGGCCTACGAGCAGTACTTC. Its translation is CAISETGAYEQYF.

The V gene is TRBV6-6, the J gene TRBJ1-2; no firm D call. This CDR3 has 13 residues. With 2 bases removed from V and 3 bases from J, the gap between germline ends came to 7 bases. CDR1 is MNHNY, CDR2 SVGAGI, per germline (reference sequence). In DNA, the CDR3 is TGTGCCAGCAGTTACGAGTTATACTATGGCTACACCTTC. Translating gives CASSYELYYGYTF.

The CDR3 DNA sequence: TGTGCCAGCAGTTACACAGGGGTTCCCTCAGATACGCAGTATTTT. It is translated as CASSYTGVPSDTQYF. The chain joins TRBV6-5 to TRBJ2-3; TRBD1 matches 7 bases. The CDR3 runs to 15 residues. V trimming: 2 bases; J trimming: 4 bases; junction bases outside the gene matches: 6. Germline loops: CDR1 MNHEY, CDR2 SVGAGI.

The chain couples TRBV15 to TRBJ2-7, with 8 bases matching TRBD1. V trimming: 2 bases; J trimming: 1 base; junction bases outside the gene matches: 7. The CDR3 is 16 residues long. The V gene's germline CDR1 is LNHNV and CDR2 YYDKDF (reference sequence). The CDR3 nucleotides are TGTGCCACCAGCAGACGTACAGGGGGACCATCCTACGAGCAGTACTTC. Residues: CATSRRTGGPSYEQYF.

This chain joins TRBV27 and TRBJ2-7; 9 nucleotides match TRBD1. Germline lookup yields CDR1 MNHEY and CDR2 SMNVEV (reference sequence). This CDR3 spans 13 amino acids. After removal of 8 bases from V and 6 bases from J, the junction contained 8 bases not matched to a gene. CDR3 residues: CASAGTGSGEQYF. As DNA, the CDR3 is TGTGCCAGCGCCGGGACAGGGAGTGGCGAGCAGTACTTC.

This chain joins TRBV24-1 and TRBJ2-1, with 10 bases aligning to TRBD1. CDR1 is KGHDR and CDR2 is SFDVKD in the germline V gene. This CDR3 contains 17 residues. The junction had 5 bases not matched to a gene; V was cut back by 3 bases and J by 1 base. The CDR3 sequence is CATSDPGQGGSYNEQFF. CDR3 in DNA: TGTGCCACCAGTGATCCCGGACAGGGGGGGTCCTACAATGAGCAGTTCTTC.

The genes are TRBV5-1 and TRBJ1-3; no firm D call. This CDR3 spans 14 amino acids. Trimming stripped 0 bases from V and 8 bases from J, with 12 bases between. Germline V gives CDR1 SGHRS, CDR2 YFSETQ. The CDR3 sequence is CASSLGVTGDTIYF. Here the CDR3 DNA reads TGCGCCAGCAGCTTGGGTGTGACGGGAGACACCATATATTTT.

V usage is TRBV30 and J usage is TRBJ2-5; a possible D gene is TRBD1 (5 bases). The CDR3 is 12 residues long. V lost 3 bases and J lost 4, with 9 bases in between. Germline CDR1 and CDR2: GTSNPN and SVGIG (reference sequence). CDR3 sequence reads: CAWSPRAETQYF. The DNA for the CDR3 is TGTGCCTGGAGCCCCAGGGCAGAGACCCAGTACTTC.

V is TRBV7-8 and J is TRBJ1-3; TRBD1 might be the D (6 bases). Germline lookup yields CDR1 SGHVS and CDR2 FQNEAQ. CDR3 length: 17 residues. Trimming took 0 bases from V and 2 from J, leaving 14 bases between them. The CDR3 sequence is CASSLAGGPRAGNTIYF. CDR3 nucleotides: TGTGCCAGCAGCTTAGCGGGGGGGCCGCGCGCTGGAAACACCATATATTTT.